This is a list of T cell receptor beta chains from one sample in a study of human T cells and chemical hapten exposure. TCRdb fed the RACE reads into MiXCR, producing one record per CDR3 protein. The sample comprises around 340,000 distinct CDR3 sequences, approximately 6.3% of which are singletons, and more than 7% rests with the top ten. The sample in question was whole blood, obtained in connection with sensitization to the hapten diphenylcyclopropenone (DPC). The source is a woman aged 18 to 35 with alopecia areata. Some clones in this sample may be carry-over from other donors' samples. Both conserved end residues are part of each CDR3. A D gene is named only where the DNA matches it firmly. Expanded clones get a size class; other rows say once, few or many, or leave the size out.

d_call	clone_size	v_call	j_call	cdr3_aa	cdr3_nt
NA	many	TRBV7-9	TRBJ1-5	CASSLDPGHYSNQPQHF	TGTGCCAGCAGCTTAGACCCGGGACATTATAGCAATCAGCCCCAGCATTTT
NA	many	TRBV6-2/TRBV6-3	TRBJ1-1	CASSTALNTEAFF	TGTGCCAGCAGTACAGCTTTGAACACTGAAGCTTTCTTT
NA	NA	TRBV7-3	TRBJ1-2	CASSIQPGDGYTF	TGTGCCAGCAGCATACAGCCAGGGGATGGCTACACCTTC
NA	many	TRBV5-1	TRBJ1-1	CASSSGNAEAFF	TGCGCCAGCAGCTCTGGGAACGCGGAAGCTTTCTTT
NA	NA	TRBV24-1	TRBJ2-3	CATSTTASTDTQYF	TGTGCCACCAGTACGACAGCTAGCACAGATACGCAGTATTTT
NA	many	TRBV4-2	TRBJ1-2	CASSQTGNYGYTF	TGTGCCAGCAGCCAAACAGGGAACTATGGCTACACCTTC
TRBD1	NA	TRBV5-6	TRBJ1-6	CASSPNPITGVSSPLHF	TGTGCCAGCAGCCCAAACCCAATTACAGGGGTGAGTTCACCCCTCCACTTT
TRBD2	many	TRBV9	TRBJ2-5	CASNRGGGYQETQYF	TGTGCCAGCAATAGGGGCGGGGGGTACCAAGAGACCCAGTACTTC
TRBD2	few	TRBV7-9	TRBJ2-3	CASSLPDWTSGRRTDTQYF	TGTGCCAGCAGCTTACCTGATTGGACTAGCGGGAGACGCACAGATACGCAGTATTTT
TRBD1	NA	TRBV7-2	TRBJ2-3	CASRRQGGEGTQYF	TGTGCCAGCAGGAGACAGGGGGGCGAGGGTACGCAGTATTTT
TRBD1	many	TRBV18	TRBJ1-1	CASSPQAMGQLNTEAFF	TGTGCCAGCTCACCTCAAGCGATGGGACAGTTGAACACTGAAGCTTTCTTT
NA	NA	TRBV6-5	TRBJ1-5	CASSRGTLYSNQPQHF	TGTGCCAGCAGTAGGGGGACACTTTATAGCAATCAGCCCCAGCATTTT
NA	few	TRBV6-1	TRBJ1-2	CASSERYRDGYGYTF	TGTGCCAGCAGTGAAAGATACAGGGATGGCTATGGCTACACCTTC
NA	NA	TRBV12-3/TRBV12-4	TRBJ1-6	CASRRWDGVNSPLHF	TGTGCCAGCAGGAGGTGGGACGGGGTAAATTCACCCCTCCACTTT
NA	many	TRBV3-1	TRBJ1-1	CASSQRGTNTEAFF	TGTGCCAGCAGCCAACGGGGCACCAACACTGAAGCTTTCTTT
NA	few	TRBV1	TRBJ2-3	CTRKMLAGAFPSTDTQYF	TGCACCAGAAAAATGCTGGCGGGGGCCTTTCCTTCCACAGATACGCAGTATTTT
NA	few	TRBV21-1	TRBJ1-3	CASGEEDRGRPRGNTIYF	TGTGCCAGCGGTGAAGAGGACAGGGGGCGCCCCCGAGGAAACACCATATATTTT
NA	few	TRBV2	TRBJ1-4	CASRSPRFATNEKLFF	TGTGCCAGCAGGAGCCCCAGGTTTGCAACTAATGAAAAACTGTTTTTT
NA	many	TRBV7-2	TRBJ2-1	CASSSTLGRNEQFF	TGTGCCAGCAGCTCCACCCTAGGACGCAATGAGCAGTTCTTC
NA	few	TRBV6-1	TRBJ1-1	CASSERGEPEAFF	TGTGCCAGCAGTGAACGAGGGGAACCTGAAGCTTTCTTT
NA	NA	TRBV11-2	TRBJ1-1	CASSHGYTEAFF	TGTGCCAGCAGCCACGGATACACTGAAGCTTTCTTT
NA	NA	TRBV3-1	TRBJ1-2	CASSQDRQGRGYTF	TGTGCCAGCAGCCAAGATCGGCAGGGTCGTGGCTACACCTTC
NA	many	TRBV29-1	TRBJ2-7	CSVGQAYEQYF	TGCAGCGTGGGCCAGGCCTACGAGCAGTACTTC
NA	many	TRBV7-9	TRBJ2-3	CASSLPGTSNPTDTQYF	TGTGCCAGCAGCTTGCCCGGGACAAGTAACCCCACAGATACGCAGTATTTT
NA	many	TRBV29-1	TRBJ2-3	CSGAGSTDTQYF	TGCAGCGGTGCAGGGAGCACAGATACGCAGTATTTT
NA	NA	TRBV3-1	TRBJ2-1	CASSQDLGTHNEQFF	TGTGCCAGCAGCCAAGATCTCGGCACCCACAATGAGCAGTTCTTC
NA	many	TRBV20-1	TRBJ2-3	CSASPSRVGASDTQYF	TGCAGTGCTAGCCCCTCACGGGTGGGCGCGTCAGATACGCAGTATTTT
TRBD2	NA	TRBV7-2	TRBJ2-5	CASSVTGGGETQYF	TGTGCCAGCAGCGTAACGGGGGGAGGTGAGACCCAGTACTTC
NA	few	TRBV10-3	TRBJ1-1	CAITGGTNTEAFF	TGTGCCATCACGGGTGGGACGAACACTGAAGCTTTCTTT
TRBD1	many	TRBV5-5	TRBJ2-7	CASSSGQGLREQYF	TGTGCCAGCAGTTCGGGACAGGGCCTACGGGAGCAGTACTTC
NA	NA	TRBV20-1	TRBJ2-1	CSAPGVNEQFF	TGCAGTGCTCCTGGGGTCAATGAGCAGTTCTTC
NA	few	TRBV12-3/TRBV12-4	TRBJ2-3	CASSLGLPRDTQYF	TGTGCCAGCAGTTTAGGGCTACCGAGGGATACGCAGTATTTT
NA	few	TRBV11-2	TRBJ2-4	CATSEGTGTKNIQYF	TGTGCCACTTCGGAGGGAACAGGGACCAAAAACATTCAGTACTTC
TRBD1	few	TRBV20-1	TRBJ1-5	CSARDPGGSGQPQHF	TGCAGTGCTAGAGACCCAGGGGGTAGCGGTCAGCCCCAGCATTTT
NA	NA	TRBV15	TRBJ2-5	CATSSQELVGETQYF	TGTGCCACCAGCTCTCAGGAATTGGTGGGAGAGACCCAGTACTTC
TRBD1	many	TRBV7-2	TRBJ1-5	CASSPQGVSNQPQHF	TGTGCCAGCAGCCCGCAGGGGGTGAGCAATCAGCCCCAGCATTTT
TRBD2	many	TRBV7-8	TRBJ2-5	CASSLLAERTQYF	TGTGCCAGCAGCTTACTAGCGGAGAGAACCCAGTACTTC
TRBD2	NA	TRBV7-9	TRBJ2-6	CASSFSGGVSGANVLTF	TGTGCCAGCAGCTTCAGCGGGGGCGTCTCTGGGGCCAACGTCCTGACTTTC
NA	many	TRBV29-1	TRBJ2-3	CSVEVDGYTDTQYF	TGCAGCGTTGAAGTTGACGGGTACACAGATACGCAGTATTTT
NA	few	TRBV5-1	TRBJ1-2	CASSLQNPNYGYTF	TGCGCCAGCAGCTTACAGAACCCTAACTATGGCTACACCTTC
TRBD1	NA	TRBV6-2/TRBV6-3	TRBJ1-5	CASSLGQEYSNQPQHF	TGTGCCAGCAGTCTGGGACAGGAGTATAGCAATCAGCCCCAGCATTTT
NA	NA	TRBV12-3/TRBV12-4	TRBJ2-2	CASRSPTGELFF	TGTGCCAGCAGGTCTCCTACCGGGGAGCTGTTTTTT
NA	many	TRBV6-2/TRBV6-3	TRBJ2-1	CASNKDHTGSSYNEQFF	TGTGCCAGCAACAAAGATCATACAGGGAGCTCCTACAATGAGCAGTTCTTC
NA	NA	TRBV12-3/TRBV12-4	TRBJ1-5	CASSLRHAAREPQHF	TGTGCCAGCAGTTTAAGGCATGCGGCTCGGGAGCCCCAGCATTTT
NA	many	TRBV20-1	TRBJ2-7	CSAGFLSEQYF	TGCAGTGCGGGGTTTTTAAGCGAGCAGTACTTC
TRBD2	NA	TRBV4-3	TRBJ2-4	CASSQGSGDIQYF	TGCGCCAGCAGCCAAGGAAGCGGGGACATTCAGTACTTC